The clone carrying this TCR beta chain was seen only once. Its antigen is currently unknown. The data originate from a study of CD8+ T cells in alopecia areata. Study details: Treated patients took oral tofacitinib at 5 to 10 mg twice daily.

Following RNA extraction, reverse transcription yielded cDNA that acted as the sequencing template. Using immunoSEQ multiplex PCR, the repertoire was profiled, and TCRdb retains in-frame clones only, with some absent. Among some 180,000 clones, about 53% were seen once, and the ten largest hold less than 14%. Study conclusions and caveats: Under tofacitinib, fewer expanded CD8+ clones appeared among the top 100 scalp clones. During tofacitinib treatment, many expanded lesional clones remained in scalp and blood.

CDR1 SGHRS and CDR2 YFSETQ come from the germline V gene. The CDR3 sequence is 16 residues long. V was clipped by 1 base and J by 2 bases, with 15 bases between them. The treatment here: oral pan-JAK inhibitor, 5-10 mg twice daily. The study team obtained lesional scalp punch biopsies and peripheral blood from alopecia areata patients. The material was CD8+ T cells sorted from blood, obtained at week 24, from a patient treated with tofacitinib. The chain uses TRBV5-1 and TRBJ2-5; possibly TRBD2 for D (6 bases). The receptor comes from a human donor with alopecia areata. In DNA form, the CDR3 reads TGCGCCAGCAGCTTGTGGGAGGTTGGGAGACAAGAGACCCAGTACTTC. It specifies CASSLWEVGRQETQYF.